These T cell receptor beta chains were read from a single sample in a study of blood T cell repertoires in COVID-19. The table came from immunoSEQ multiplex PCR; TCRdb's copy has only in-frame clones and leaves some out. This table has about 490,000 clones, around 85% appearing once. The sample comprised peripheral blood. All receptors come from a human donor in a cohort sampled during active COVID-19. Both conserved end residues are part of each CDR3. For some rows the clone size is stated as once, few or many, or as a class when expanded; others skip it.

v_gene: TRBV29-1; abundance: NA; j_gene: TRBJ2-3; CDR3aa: CSVDTGTATDTQYF
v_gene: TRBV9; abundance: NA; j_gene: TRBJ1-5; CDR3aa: CASSPKGQGGQPQHF
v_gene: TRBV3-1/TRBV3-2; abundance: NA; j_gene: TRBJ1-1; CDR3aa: CASSQGQGRTEAFF
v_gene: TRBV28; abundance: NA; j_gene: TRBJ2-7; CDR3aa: CASSSGTQYAYEQYF
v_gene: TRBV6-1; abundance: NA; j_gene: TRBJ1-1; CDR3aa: CASSAPTGREYMNTEAFF
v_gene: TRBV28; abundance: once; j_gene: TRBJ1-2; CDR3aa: CASSFETGLRGYTF
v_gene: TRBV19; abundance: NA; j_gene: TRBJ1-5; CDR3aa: CASSIVRPDQPQHF
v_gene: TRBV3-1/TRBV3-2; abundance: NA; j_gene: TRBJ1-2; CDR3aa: CASSPGVLAGYTF
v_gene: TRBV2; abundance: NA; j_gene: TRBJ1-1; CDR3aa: CASIQEVGTEAFF
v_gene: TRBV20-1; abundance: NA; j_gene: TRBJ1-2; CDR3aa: CSASRPGQPNYGYTF
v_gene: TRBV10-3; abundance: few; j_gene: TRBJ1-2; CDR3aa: CAISYGQNYGYTF
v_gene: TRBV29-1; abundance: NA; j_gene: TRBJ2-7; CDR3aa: CSVARLAGPTSYEQYF
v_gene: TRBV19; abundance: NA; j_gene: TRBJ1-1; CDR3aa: CASSISPSMNTEAFF
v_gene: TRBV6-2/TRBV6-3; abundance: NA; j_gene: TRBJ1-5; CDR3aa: CASSYPDSYSNQPQHF
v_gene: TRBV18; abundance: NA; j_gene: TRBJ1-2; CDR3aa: CASSPPQGGGYTF
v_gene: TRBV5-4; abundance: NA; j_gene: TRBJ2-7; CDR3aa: CASSLSTGSPYEQYF
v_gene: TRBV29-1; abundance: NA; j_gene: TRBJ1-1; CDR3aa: CSVGGGLNTEAFF
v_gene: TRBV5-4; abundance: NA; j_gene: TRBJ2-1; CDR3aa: CASSPDGSGSYNEQFF
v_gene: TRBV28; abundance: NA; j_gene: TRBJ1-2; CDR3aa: CASSVRTGLYGYTF
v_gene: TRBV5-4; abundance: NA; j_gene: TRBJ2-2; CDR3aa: CASSSLPLNLAGGNTGELFF
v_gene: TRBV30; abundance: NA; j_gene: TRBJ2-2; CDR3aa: CAFGLYRVSGELFF
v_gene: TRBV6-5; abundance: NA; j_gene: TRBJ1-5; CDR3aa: CASSYQRDQPQHF
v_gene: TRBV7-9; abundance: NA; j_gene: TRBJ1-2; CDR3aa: CASSQGGEGNYGYTF
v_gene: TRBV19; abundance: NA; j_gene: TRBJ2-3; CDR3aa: CASSTHWGLAGASTDTQYF
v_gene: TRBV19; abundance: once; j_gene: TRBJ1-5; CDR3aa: CASTLTVGNQPQHF
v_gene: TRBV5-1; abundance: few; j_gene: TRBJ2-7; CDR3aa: CASSLGVTGYEQYF
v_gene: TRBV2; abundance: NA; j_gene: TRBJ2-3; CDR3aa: CASSTISGSANTQYF
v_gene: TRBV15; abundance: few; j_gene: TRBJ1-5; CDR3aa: CATSRAGQGGQPQHF
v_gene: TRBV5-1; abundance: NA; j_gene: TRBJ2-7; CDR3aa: CASRGTGVHEQYF
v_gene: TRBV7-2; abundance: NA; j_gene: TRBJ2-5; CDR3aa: CASSTDRGTGETQYF
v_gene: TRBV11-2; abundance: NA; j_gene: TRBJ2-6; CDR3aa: CASSIRGSGANVLTF
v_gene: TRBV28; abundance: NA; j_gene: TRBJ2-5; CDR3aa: CASSFRAQGQRETQYF
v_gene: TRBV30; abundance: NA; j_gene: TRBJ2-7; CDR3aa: CAWSNQYEQYF
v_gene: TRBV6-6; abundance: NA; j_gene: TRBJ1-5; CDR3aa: CASFSYGQPQHF
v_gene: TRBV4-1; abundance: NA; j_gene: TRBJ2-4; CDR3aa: CASSQELVGLVDRGEAKNIQYF
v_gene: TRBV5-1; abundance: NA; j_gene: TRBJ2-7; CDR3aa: CASSSTGGHSYEQYF
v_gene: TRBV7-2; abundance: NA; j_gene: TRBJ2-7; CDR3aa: CASSLVPDRRSYEQYF
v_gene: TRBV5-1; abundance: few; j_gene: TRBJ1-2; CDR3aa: CASSLETGLYGYTF
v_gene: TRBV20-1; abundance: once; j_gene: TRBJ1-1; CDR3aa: CSAAGWTEAFF
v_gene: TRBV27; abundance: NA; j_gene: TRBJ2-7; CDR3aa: CASSLSRGAYEQYF